This TCR beta chain was identified in a study of blood T cell repertoires in COVID-19. The CDR3 spans 18 residues. The germline V gene encodes CDR1 SEHNR and CDR2 FQNEAQ (reference sequence). Trimming at V came to 1 base and at J to 4 bases, leaving 12 bases not matched to a gene. TCRdb's copy holds only in-frame clones and misses some; the assay was immunoSEQ multiplex PCR. This sample carries about 80,000 clones, around 77% of them seen once, and the ten largest clones take 16%. The sequence derives from a man aged 65 to 85 with active or convalescent COVID-19. J is TRBJ2-3 and V is TRBV7-9, with TRBD1 matching over 9 bases. Sequenced material: peripheral blood. The CDR3 here is CASSLGSGGTGGPDTQYF. The CDR3 region has the DNA TGTGCCAGCAGCTTAGGTTCGGGTGGAACAGGGGGCCCAGATACGCAGTATTTT. Complete variable domain (other parts from reference TRBV7-9 and TRBJ2-3): DTGVSQNPRHKITKRGQNVTFRCDPISEHNRLYWYRQTLGQGPEFLTYFQNEAQLEKSRLLSDRFSAERPKGSFSTLEIQRTEQGDSAMYLCASSLGSGGTGGPDTQYFGPGTRLTVL.